What follows is one T cell receptor beta chain and its context. The antigen it recognizes is unknown. The input lacks base qualities; no much larger clone sits a single base away. These data are taken from a study of PD-1 blockade in mismatch repair-deficient tumors (TCRdb year 2017). Background on the whole study: Between late 2013 and September 2016, roughly 78 consecutive patients with around twelve mismatch repair-deficient cancer types, all previously treated and progressing, were enrolled in the trial. Tumor-associated T cell clones were tracked in the peripheral blood of patients responding to PD-1 blockade by deep sequencing of TCR CDR3 regions. Results the study describes overall, beyond this receptor: Rapid expansion after pembrolizumab followed by contraction, generally before radiologic responses, was shown by tumor-resident clones, which were often undetectable in blood before treatment.

Mismatch repair deficiency in every enrolled patient was established by polymerase chain reaction or immunohistochemistry. TCR sequencing was performed for a few patients who responded to pembrolizumab therapy. The phase II trial prospectively tested pembrolizumab PD-1 blockade in advanced mismatch repair-deficient cancers regardless of tissue of origin. Serial peripheral blood T cell samples were collected before and at multiple times after starting PD-1 blockade. Blood sampling time points were reported as weeks after the first dose of pembrolizumab. Libraries were made using the immunoSEQ multiplex PCR assay. The table comes from immuneACCESS by way of TCRdb, which keeps in-frame sequences with V and J called. Part of the clones is missing from these tables; in studies checked, under half for an unresolved V gene and the rest for unknown reasons. For this sample the table gives about 63,000 clones, of which about 87% were detected only once. The ten largest clonotypes hold approximately 14% of the sample.

Based on the germline V gene, the CDR1 and CDR2 sequences are SGHDT and YYEEEE. V is reduced by 0 bases and J by 6 bases, leaving a spacing of 19 bases between them. Its CDR3 holds 16 amino acids, cysteine through phenylalanine. Here the CDR3 DNA is all that survives: 48 bases in frame from base 1. This specimen consisted of peripheral blood, obtained 52 weeks after starting pembrolizumab. Recombination linked TRBV5-6 to TRBJ2-7, with the D segment identity uncertain. The TCR comes from an adult with mismatch repair-deficient cancer. DNA sequence: TGTGCCAGCAGCTTGGATCCCCTGCGGATGAGGAGCGAGCAGTACTTC. Translated, this is CASSLDPLRMRSEQYF.